This note documents a single T cell receptor beta chain sequence. In the original processing: The authors estimated nucleated cell counts from reference gene primer amplification. The table came from immunoSEQ multiplex PCR; TCRdb's copy has only in-frame clones and leaves some out. Clone size and V and J calls were adopted from that table, with D and trimming inferred from the DNA. The table lists roughly 27,000 clones, around 87% of them singletons, with approximately 5% in the top ten. V was clipped by 6 bases and J by 1 base, with 12 bases between them. CDR3 length equals 13 residues. Per germline, CDR1 SQVTM and CDR2 ANQGSEA. These data belong to a study of blood T cell repertoires in COVID-19. As for the study in general: Acute and convalescent COVID-19 samples came from the United States, Italy and Spain. The cDNA or gDNA used as material had been derived from T cells, B-cell-depleted T cells, or PBMCs.

J is TRBJ1-1 and V is TRBV29-1; possibly TRBD1 for D (6 bases). Sequenced input: peripheral blood. The sequence was collected from a human donor in a cohort sampled during active COVID-19. The CDR3 DNA reads TGCAGCGTGGCGACAGGACCGAACACTGAAGCTTTCTTT. The encoded protein is CSVATGPNTEAFF.